This TCR beta chain was recorded in a study of T-cell memory formation after mild COVID-19. Study as a whole: Across donors, TCR clusters were largely donor specific. Overall study results and limits: A second wave of clones peaked on day 37, and their SARS-CoV-2 specificity went unconfirmed. Later expanders leaned toward CD4+, whereas clones contracting from day 15 to 85 were balanced CD4/CD8.

V lost 2 bases and J 8 bases, leaving 18 bases between the germline ends. CDR3 length: 16 residues. Germline-derived CDR1 and CDR2 are LGHDT and YNNKEL (reference sequence). This clonotype has only a few counts. Its antigen is not known. Using constant-segment primers, 5'RACE produced TCR alpha and TCR beta cDNA libraries carrying sample barcodes and UMIs. Via MiXCR, TCRdb re-called the 5' RACE reads, giving one row per CDR3 protein. The table records about 400,000 distinct CDR3 sequences, 16% of them present only once. Sequenced sample: PBMCs or a T cell subset sorted from them (not recorded which). The TCR comes from a man younger than 35 who had mild COVID-19 (a few samples of this study predate the infection). Cell type and time point are not known. This chain joins TRBV3-1 and TRBJ1-4; D gene ambiguous. The CDR3 loop reads CASSQFSTGSYEKLFF. The DNA of the CDR3 is TGTGCCAGCAGCCAATTTTCGACGGGCTCATACGAAAAACTGTTTTTT.